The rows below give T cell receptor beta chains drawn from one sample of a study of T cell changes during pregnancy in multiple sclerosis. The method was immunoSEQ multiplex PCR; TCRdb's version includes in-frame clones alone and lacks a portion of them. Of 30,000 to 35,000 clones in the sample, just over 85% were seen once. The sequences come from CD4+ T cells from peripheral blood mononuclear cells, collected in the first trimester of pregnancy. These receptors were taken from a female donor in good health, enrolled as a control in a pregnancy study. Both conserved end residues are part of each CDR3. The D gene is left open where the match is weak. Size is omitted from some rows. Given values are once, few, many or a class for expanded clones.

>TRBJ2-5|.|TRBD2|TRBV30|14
TGTGCCTGGACTCGTTCGGGGGGGAGAGAGACCCAGTACTTC
CAWTRSGGRETQYF
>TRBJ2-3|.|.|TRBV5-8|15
TGTGCCAGCACCCGGGGTAGCGGTAACGCAGATACGCAGTATTTT
CASTRGSGNADTQYF
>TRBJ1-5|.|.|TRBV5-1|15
TGCGCCAGCAGCTTGGGGGCAGGGGACAATCAGCCCCAGCATTTT
CASSLGAGDNQPQHF
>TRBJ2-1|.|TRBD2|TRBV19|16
TGTGCCAGTAGTTCCCTGGGGACTAGCGAGGGGGATGAGCAGTTCTTC
CASSSLGTSEGDEQFF
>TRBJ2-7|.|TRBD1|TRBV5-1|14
TGCGCCAGCAGCTGGGGACAGCCGACGGACGAGCAGTACTTC
CASSWGQPTDEQYF
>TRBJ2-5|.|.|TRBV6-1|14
TGTGCCAGCGGTGGGGCGGGAAATCAAGAGACCCAGTACTTC
CASGGAGNQETQYF
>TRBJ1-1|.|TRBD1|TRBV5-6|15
TGTGCCAGCAGCTGGACAGGGGAAATGAACACTGAAGCTTTCTTT
CASSWTGEMNTEAFF
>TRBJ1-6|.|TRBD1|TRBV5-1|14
TGCGCCAGCAGCTTTACAGGGGGCGGTTCACCCCTCCACTTT
CASSFTGGGSPLHF
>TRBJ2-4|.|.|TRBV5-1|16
TGCGCCAGCAGTCCCGTCCCTTGGCAGGCCCATAACATTCAGTACTTC
CASSPVPWQAHNIQYF
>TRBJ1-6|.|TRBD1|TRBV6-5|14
TGTGCCAGCAGAACTACAGGGGGTAATTCACCCCTCCACTTT
CASRTTGGNSPLHF
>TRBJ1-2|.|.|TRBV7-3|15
TGTGCCAGCAGCTTACTAGGACAGAGAAGCTATGGCTACACCTTC
CASSLLGQRSYGYTF
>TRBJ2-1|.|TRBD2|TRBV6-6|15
TGTGCCAGCACCAACGGGGGGAGCTCCTACAATGAGCAGTTCTTC
CASTNGGSSYNEQFF
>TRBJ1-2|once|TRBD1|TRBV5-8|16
TGTGCCAGCACGATCCCCGGGACAGGATTTCCATATGGCTACACCTTC
CASTIPGTGFPYGYTF
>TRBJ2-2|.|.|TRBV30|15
TGTGCCTGGAGTGCCTCCTGGGGAGGCACCGGGGAGCTGTTTTTT
CAWSASWGGTGELFF
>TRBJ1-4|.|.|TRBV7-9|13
TGTGCCAGCACCAGTGAGGGCCTGGAAAAACTGTTTTTT
CASTSEGLEKLFF
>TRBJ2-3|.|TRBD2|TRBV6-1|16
TGTGCCAGCAGTGAACTAGCGGGGGCCTCCACAGATACGCAGTATTTT
CASSELAGASTDTQYF
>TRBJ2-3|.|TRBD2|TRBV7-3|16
TGTGCCAGCAGCTTGGGGACTAGCGGGGGCGTAATAGCGCAGTATTTT
CASSLGTSGGVIAQYF
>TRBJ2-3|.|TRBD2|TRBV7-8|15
TGTGCCAGCAGCCGGAGCGGGGGGGCTCTCGATACGCAGTATTTT
CASSRSGGALDTQYF
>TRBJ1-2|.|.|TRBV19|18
TGTGCCAGTTTCCCTTACGGACAGATTAACGCCGATAACTATGGCTACACCTTC
CASFPYGQINADNYGYTF
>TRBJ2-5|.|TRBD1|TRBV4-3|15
TGCGCCAGCAGCCAAGACCAGGGGGCAGGTGAGACCCAGTACTTC
CASSQDQGAGETQYF
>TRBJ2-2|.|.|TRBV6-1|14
TGTGCCAGCAGTGGCCTACAGGGAGCCGGGGAGCTGTTTTTT
CASSGLQGAGELFF
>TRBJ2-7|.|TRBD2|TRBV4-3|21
TGCGCCAGCAGCCTAAGGATTTCGATCGGGACTAGCGGATACTCCTCCTACGAGCAGTACTTC
CASSLRISIGTSGYSSYEQYF
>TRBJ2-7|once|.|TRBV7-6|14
TGTGCCAGCAGCTTAGCGCCCCAGTCCTACGAGCAGTACTTC
CASSLAPQSYEQYF
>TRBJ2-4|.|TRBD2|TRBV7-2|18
TGTGCCAACACCAGGACTAGCGGGGGGGCGGGGGCCAAAAACATTCAGTACTTC
CANTRTSGGAGAKNIQYF
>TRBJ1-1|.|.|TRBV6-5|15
TGTGCCAGCAGTTCCCCCGGGGGAATGAACACTGAAGCTTTCTTT
CASSSPGGMNTEAFF
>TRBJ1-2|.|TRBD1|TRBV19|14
TGTGCCAGTAGTTCAACAGGGGATAACTATGGCTACACCTTC
CASSSTGDNYGYTF
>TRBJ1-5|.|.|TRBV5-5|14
TGTGCCAGCAGCTTCCAGGGGAGCAATCAGCCCCAGCATTTT
CASSFQGSNQPQHF
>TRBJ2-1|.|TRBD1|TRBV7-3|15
TGTGCCAGCAGCTTAATGGGACAGGGTTGGGATGAGCAGTTCTTC
CASSLMGQGWDEQFF
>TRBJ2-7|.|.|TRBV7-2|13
TGTGCCAGCAGCTCCACAGGTCCCTACGAGCAGTACTTC
CASSSTGPYEQYF
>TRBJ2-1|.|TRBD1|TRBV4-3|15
TGCGCCAGCAGCCCCTCCGGGACAGGGTTCAATGAGCAGTTCTTC
CASSPSGTGFNEQFF
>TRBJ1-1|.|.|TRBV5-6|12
TGTGCCAGCAGCTTGGTACTGCGAGAAGCTTTCTTT
CASSLVLREAFF
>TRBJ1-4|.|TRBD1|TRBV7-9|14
TGTGCCAGCAGCTTCGGACAGGATAATGAAAAACTGTTTTTT
CASSFGQDNEKLFF
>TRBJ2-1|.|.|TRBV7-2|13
TGTGCCAGCAGCTTAGGGCGGTTCAATGAGCAGTTCTTC
CASSLGRFNEQFF
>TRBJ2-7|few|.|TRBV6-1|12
TGTGCCAGCAGGAAAGGCCGGGGCGAGCAGTACTTC
CASRKGRGEQYF
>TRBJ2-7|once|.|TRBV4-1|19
TGCGCCAGCAGCCAGCATGATAACCCTTGGCGGGGGCCTCTCTACGAGCAGTACTTC
CASSQHDNPWRGPLYEQYF
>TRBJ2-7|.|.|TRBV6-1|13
TGTGCCAGCAGTGAACTGCCGCGCTACGAGCAGTACTTC
CASSELPRYEQYF
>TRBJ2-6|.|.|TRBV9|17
TGTGCCAGCAGCGTAGTGGAGGGACTCTCTGGGGCCAACGTCCTGACTTTC
CASSVVEGLSGANVLTF
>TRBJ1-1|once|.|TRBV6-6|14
TGTGCCAGCAGTTACTCGCGGGGGGGTACTGAAGCTTTCTTT
CASSYSRGGTEAFF
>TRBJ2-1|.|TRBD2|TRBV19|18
TGTGCCAGTAGTATAGATCCCCCTAGCGGGGGGGCGTTGAATGAGCAGTTCTTC
CASSIDPPSGGALNEQFF
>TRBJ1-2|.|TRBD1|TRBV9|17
TGTGCCAGCAGCGCTACGGGACAGGGACGAACTAACTATGGCTACACCTTC
CASSATGQGRTNYGYTF
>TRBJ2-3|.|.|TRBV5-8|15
TGTGCCAGCAGCCAAGATACAGGTGGCCCAGATACGCAGTATTTT
CASSQDTGGPDTQYF
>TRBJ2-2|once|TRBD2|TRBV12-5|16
TGTGCTAGTGGTTTGGTACTAGCGGGGGACACCGGGGAGCTGTTTTTT
CASGLVLAGDTGELFF
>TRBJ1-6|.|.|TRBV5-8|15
TGTGCCAGCAGCCCACAGGGTTTGGATAATTCACCCCTCCACTTT
CASSPQGLDNSPLHF
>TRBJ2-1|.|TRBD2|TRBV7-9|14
TGTGCCAGCAGCATGCGGGGGGCCCACAATGAGCAGTTCTTC
CASSMRGAHNEQFF
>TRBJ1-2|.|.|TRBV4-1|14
TGCGCCAGCAGCCTCGGGGGGGAGGCTGATGGCTACACCTTC
CASSLGGEADGYTF
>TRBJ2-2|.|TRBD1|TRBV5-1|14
TGCGCCAGCAGCCTCAGGGGGCAAACCGGGGAGCTGTTTTTT
CASSLRGQTGELFF
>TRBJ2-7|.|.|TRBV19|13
TGTGCCAGTTCGACAGTTGCCTCCTACGAGCAGTACTTC
CASSTVASYEQYF
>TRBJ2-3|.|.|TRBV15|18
TGTGCCACCAGCAGAGCTACTAGCTCTAGTTGGGGCACAGATACGCAGTATTTT
CATSRATSSSWGTDTQYF
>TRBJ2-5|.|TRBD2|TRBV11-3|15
TGTGCCAGCAGCCTAGGAGGACTAGCGGAAGAGACCCAGTACTTC
CASSLGGLAEETQYF
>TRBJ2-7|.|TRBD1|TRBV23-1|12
TGCGCCAGGTTGACAGGGGAATACGAGCAGTACTTC
CARLTGEYEQYF
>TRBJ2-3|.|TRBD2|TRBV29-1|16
TGCAGCGTTGTGGGATGGCTAGCGGGGGGCTTAGATACGCAGTATTTT
CSVVGWLAGGLDTQYF
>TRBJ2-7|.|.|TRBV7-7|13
TGTGCCAGCAGCCATAATCCGGGAGACGAGCAGTACTTC
CASSHNPGDEQYF
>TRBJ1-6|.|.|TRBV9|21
TGTGCCAGCAGCGTAGCCCTATGGGTTGGGGAGTTGAGCTCCTATAATTCACCCCTCCACTTT
CASSVALWVGELSSYNSPLHF
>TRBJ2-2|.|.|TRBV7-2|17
TGTGCCAGCAGCTTTAGGGGAGGAGGACACGGGCCCGGGGAGCTGTTTTTT
CASSFRGGGHGPGELFF
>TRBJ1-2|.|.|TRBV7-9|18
TGTGCCAGCAGATACAAGAAGCTAGGAAGCCTGCCCCTTGATGGCTACACCTTC
CASRYKKLGSLPLDGYTF
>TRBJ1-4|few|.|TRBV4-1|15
TGCGCCAGCAGCCAAGACGTTGCAACTAATGAAAAACTGTTTTTT
CASSQDVATNEKLFF
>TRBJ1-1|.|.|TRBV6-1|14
TGTGCCAGCAGGACAGTTGGATTGAACACTGAAGCTTTCTTT
CASRTVGLNTEAFF
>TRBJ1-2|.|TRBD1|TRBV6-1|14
TGTGCCAGCAGTCTTCGACAGGGGAGTTATGGCTACACCTTC
CASSLRQGSYGYTF
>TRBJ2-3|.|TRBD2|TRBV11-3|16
TGTGCCAGCAGCTCATTAGCGGGGGGGCTGGTAGATACGCAGTATTTT
CASSSLAGGLVDTQYF